This passage covers 2 T cell receptor beta chains from one sample sequenced in a study of blood T cell repertoires in COVID-19. The method was immunoSEQ multiplex PCR; TCRdb's version includes in-frame clones alone and lacks a portion of them. Of hundreds of thousands of clones listed, approximately 90% were seen once; the top ten hold roughly 3%. Input material: peripheral blood. The receptors come from a man aged 18 to 29 with active or convalescent COVID-19.

The J gene is TRBJ2-1, the V gene TRBV7-9; 11 nucleotides align to TRBD2. The CDR3 length is 15 residues. V shed 5 bases, J shed 5 bases, and the junction held 5 bases outside the gene matches. Germline V CDR1 and CDR2: SEHNR, FQNEAQ (reference sequence). The CDR3 sequence: CASSQGLADHNEQFF. The CDR3 DNA sequence: TGTGCCAGCAGCCAGGGACTAGCGGACCACAATGAGCAGTTCTTC.

In this sample, this clone turned up a few times. This chain uses TRBV6-6 with TRBJ1-5, with 8 bases identical to TRBD1. The junction had 22 bases not matched to a gene; V was cut back by 6 bases and J by 3 bases. The length of the CDR3 is 20 residues. The germline V gene encodes CDR1 MNHNY and CDR2 SVGAGI (reference sequence). The CDR3 loop reads CASSPLSRGQAQQLNQPQHF. CDR3 DNA sequence: TGTGCCAGCAGCCCCCTGTCCCGGGGACAGGCCCAACAGCTCAATCAGCCCCAGCATTTT.